Sequencing of this T cell receptor beta chain was carried out in a study of shared clonotypes between healthy human individuals. About 90 million PBMCs per unsorted sample were used for genomic DNA. Profiling relied on immunoSEQ multiplex PCR, and the TCRdb table lists in-frame clones only, not all of them. The sample has hundreds of thousands of clones, roughly 72% seen once; the top ten hold 12%. V lost 1 base, J lost 8 bases, and 7 bases stayed unmatched. The CDR3 extends over 15 amino acids. Germline CDR1 reads SGHDN; CDR2 reads FVKESK. This sequence was found in a woman between 35 and 50 years old in good health. Some clones in this sample may be carry-over from other donors' samples. The sample comprised PBMCs. V is TRBV14 and J is TRBJ2-1; 8 bases line up with TRBD2. The CDR3 region is CASSQASGRPYEQFF. The CDR3 DNA sequence: TGTGCCAGCAGCCAAGCCAGCGGGAGACCATATGAGCAGTTCTTC.